The 26 T cell receptor beta chains below come from one sample, sequenced in a study of cytomegalovirus exposure and HLA in healthy donors. The PCR had 60 Vbeta and 13 Jbeta primers. TCRdb keeps only in-frame clones here, not all; method: immunoSEQ multiplex PCR. The sample includes about 220,000 clones, over 80% of them seen just once. Sequenced: PBMCs. The source of these receptors is a boy younger than 10 in good health and CMV-seronegative.

As DNA, the CDR3 is TGTGCCAGCAGTTTACCCGGACAAGCCAATACGCAGTATTTT. Its protein product is CASSLPGQANTQYF. The chain carries TRBV27 and TRBJ2-3; possibly TRBD1 for D (5 bases). Trimming removed 2 bases at V and 7 bases at J, with 13 bases between. The CDR3 spans 14 residues. The germline V gene has CDR1 MNHEY and CDR2 SMNVEV (reference sequence).

The chain recombines TRBV5-8 with TRBJ2-1; D possibly corresponds to TRBD2 (5 bases). The V end lost 0 bases, the J end lost 0 bases, and 7 bases lay between the germline ends. This CDR3 has 15 residues. Germline-derived CDR1 and CDR2 are SGHTS and YDEGEE. Here the CDR3 reads CASSLGGSSYNEQFF. The CDR3 DNA reads as TGTGCCAGCAGCTTGGGAGGGAGCTCCTACAATGAGCAGTTCTTC. Variable domain in full (rest from reference TRBV5-8 and TRBJ2-1): EAGVTQSPTHLIKTRGQQATLRCSPISGHTSVYWYQQALGLGLQFLLWYDEGEERNRGNFPPRFSGRQFPNYSSELNVNALELEDSALYLCASSLGGSSYNEQFFGPGTRLTVL.

The chain recombines TRBV11-2 with TRBJ1-5; D may be TRBD1 (6 bases). Germline lookup yields CDR1 SGHAT and CDR2 FQNNGV. The V gene lost 4 bases and the J gene lost 0 bases, with 13 bases spanning the gap. The CDR3 loop spans 16 amino acids. The CDR3 DNA reads as TGTGCCAGCAGCTCCTCAGGGGAAAATAGCAATCAGCCCCAGCATTTT. The encoded protein is CASSSSGENSNQPQHF. The full variable domain, completed using reference TRBV11-2 and TRBJ1-5, is EAGVAQSPRYKIIEKRQSVAFWCNPISGHATLYWYQQILGQGPKLLIQFQNNGVVDDSQLPKDRFSAERLKGVDSTLKIQPAKLEDSAVYLCASSSSGENSNQPQHFGDGTRLSIL.

The chain links TRBV10-3 to TRBJ1-1; 7 nucleotides line up with TRBD1. Trimming at V came to 0 bases and at J to 5 bases, leaving 12 bases not matched to a gene. Germline V lookup: CDR1 ENHRY, CDR2 SYGVKD. The CDR3 runs 17 residues. As DNA, the CDR3 is TGTGCCATCAGTGAGTCAGGGGGCTCAATGTCTGGGACTGAAGCTTTCTTT. Amino acids: CAISESGGSMSGTEAFF.

This chain links TRBV5-5 with TRBJ2-5; 8 nucleotides agree with TRBD1. In germline, CDR1 is SGHKS, CDR2 YYEKEE (reference sequence). The CDR3 is 15 amino acids. V dropped 4 bases and J dropped 2; count of bases not matched to a gene: 7. CDR3 DNA: TGTGCCAGCAGCCCGTTCGGGGACAGGCAAGAGACCCAGTACTTC. Protein product: CASSPFGDRQETQYF.

The chain carries TRBV11-2 and TRBJ2-1; possibly TRBD2 for D (5 bases). The V and J ends lost 4 bases and 6 bases respectively, with 19 bases between them. CDR3 length: 16 residues. CDR1 SGHAT and CDR2 FQNNGV come from the germline V gene. For the CDR3, the DNA is TGTGCCAGCAGCTCATCCTCTTCCCCGGGGAGCAATGAGCAGTTCTTC. It codes for CASSSSSSPGSNEQFF.

The V call is TRBV5-1, the J call TRBJ2-6; 8 bases are shared with TRBD1. Trimming removed 0 bases from V and 3 bases from J; junction bases left unmatched: 5. This CDR3 has 17 residues. CDR1 SGHRS and CDR2 YFSETQ come from the germline V gene. The CDR3 sequence: CASSLGQGAYGANVLTF. CDR3 in DNA: TGCGCCAGCAGCTTGGGGCAGGGGGCCTATGGGGCCAACGTCCTGACTTTC.

The V and J genes are TRBV4-1 and TRBJ2-7; 14 nucleotides line up with TRBD2. CDR3 length: 15 amino acids. Germline trimming cut 2 bases from V and 9 bases from J; bases unmatched to any gene: 6. Germline CDR1 MGHRA, CDR2 YSYEKL. Here the CDR3 reads CASSQPGLAGAGQYF. In DNA, the CDR3 is TGCGCCAGCAGCCAACCGGGACTAGCGGGGGCCGGGCAGTACTTC.

The rearrangement joins TRBV19 to TRBJ1-5; D is possibly TRBD1 (5 bases). Per germline, CDR1 LNHDA and CDR2 SQIVND (reference sequence). Trimming took 10 bases from V and 8 from J, leaving 12 bases between them. This CDR3 spans 11 amino acids. As DNA, the CDR3 is TGTGCCACCGGGGGTGGGAAGCCCCAGCATTTT. It specifies CATGGGKPQHF. The full variable domain, its missing parts supplied by reference TRBV19 and TRBJ1-5, is DGGITQSPKYLFRKEGQNVTLSCEQNLNHDAMYWYRQDPGQGLRLIYYSQIVNDFQKGDIAEGYSVSREKKESFPLTVTSAQKNPTAFYLCATGGGKPQHFGDGTRLSIL.

The J gene is TRBJ2-5, the V gene TRBV10-3; perhaps TRBD2 as D (6 bases). The CDR3 is made up of 12 amino acids. Trimming cost V 8 bases and J 2 bases, with 9 bases left between them. Germline CDR1 and CDR2: ENHRY and SYGVKD. The CDR3 spells CAIGGKQETQYF. The CDR3 nucleotides read TGTGCCATCGGCGGGAAACAAGAGACCCAGTACTTC.

This clone appeared a few times. This sequence joins TRBV7-2 and TRBJ2-2; D gene unclear. CDR3 length: 11 amino acids. With 4 bases removed from V and 7 bases from J, the gap between germline ends came to 4 bases. The germline CDR1 and CDR2 sequences are SGHTA and FQGNSA. The CDR3 nucleotides read TGTGCCAGCAGCTCCTACGGGGAGCTGTTTTTT. It specifies CASSSYGELFF.

The chain recombines TRBV10-3 with TRBJ2-2; 8 bases align to TRBD1. Germline CDR1 is ENHRY and CDR2 is SYGVKD. The CDR3 consists of 17 residues. The V gene end was trimmed by 2 bases and the J gene end by 5 bases; junction bases not matched to a gene: 10. The CDR3 sequence is CAISEIKGRGQTGELFF. CDR3 bases: TGTGCCATCAGTGAGATAAAAGGCAGGGGGCAAACCGGGGAGCTGTTTTTT.

This chain links TRBV11-1 with TRBJ2-7; 7 bases agree with TRBD2. Germline CDR1 reads SGHAT; CDR2 reads FQDESV (reference sequence). The CDR3 is made up of 14 amino acids. Trimming cost V 5 bases and J 2 bases; bases outside gene matches: 6. The CDR3 here is CASSLTSVPYEQYF. The CDR3 region has the DNA TGTGCCAGCAGCCTCACTAGCGTACCCTACGAGCAGTACTTC. Looking up the rest from reference TRBV11-1 and TRBJ2-7 gives the full variable domain: EAEVAQSPRYKITEKSQAVAFWCDPISGHATLYWYRQILGQGPELLVQFQDESVVDDSQLPKDRFSAERLKGVDSTLKIQPAELGDSAMYLCASSLTSVPYEQYFGPGTRLTVT.

The V call is TRBV11-2, the J call TRBJ1-5, with D tentatively TRBD1 (6 bases). Germline CDR1 is SGHAT and CDR2 is FQNNGV. V lost 1 base and J 5 bases, leaving 9 bases between the germline ends. The CDR3 has 14 amino acids. CDR3 DNA sequence: TGTGCCAGCAGCTTAGCGGCAGGGGATCAGCCCCAGCATTTT. This sequence encodes CASSLAAGDQPQHF.

The rearrangement uses TRBV11-2 and TRBJ2-7; TRBD2 matches 7 bases. Per the germline V gene, CDR1 is SGHAT and CDR2 is FQNNGV. The CDR3 runs to 17 residues. Losses at the gene ends were 1 base for V and 1 base for J; bases not matched to a gene: 10. The CDR3, as DNA: TGTGCCAGCAGCTTAGTTGGTAGCGGGTGGCTGTCCTACGAGCAGTACTTC. Its translation is CASSLVGSGWLSYEQYF.

The chain uses TRBV5-6 and TRBJ1-1, with 9 bases fitting TRBD1. V shed 4 bases and J 3 bases; nucleotides not matched to a gene: 1. There are 13 residues in the CDR3. Per germline, CDR1 SGHDT and CDR2 YYEEEE. The CDR3 DNA follows: TGTGCCAGCAGCACAGGGGGCCACACTGAAGCTTTCTTT. Translated, it gives CASSTGGHTEAFF.

The chain carries TRBV9 and TRBJ1-2; 9 positions agree with TRBD1. Per the germline V gene, CDR1 is SGDLS and CDR2 is YYNGEE. V shed 0 bases, J shed 8 bases, and the junction held 8 bases outside the gene matches. CDR3 length: 15 residues. The CDR3 bases are TGTGCCAGCAGCGTAGAGTGGACAGGGGAGGTCGGCTACACCTTC. It specifies CASSVEWTGEVGYTF.

The V call is TRBV30, the J call TRBJ2-5; the match to TRBD2 covers 7 bases. This CDR3 spans 12 amino acids. The ends lost 1 base at V and 5 bases at J; junction bases unmatched: 1. Per the germline V gene, CDR1 is GTSNPN and CDR2 is SVGIG (reference sequence). The CDR3 sequence: CAWSGGGETQYF. Written as DNA, the CDR3 is TGTGCCTGGAGTGGGGGAGGGGAGACCCAGTACTTC.

V usage is TRBV11-2 and J usage is TRBJ2-7, with TRBD1 matching over 8 bases. CDR3 size: 15 residues. Germline loops: CDR1 SGHAT, CDR2 FQNNGV. V gave up 0 bases and J gave up 6 bases; unmatched junction bases: 7. Here the CDR3 DNA reads TGTGCCAGCAGCTTAGATCTAGACAGGGGTTCCGAGCAGTACTTC. Encoded protein: CASSLDLDRGSEQYF.

CDR3 sequence reads: CSVAPGGAGNEQFF. For the CDR3, the DNA is TGCAGCGTCGCACCGGGGGGGGCCGGGAATGAGCAGTTCTTC. The genes are TRBV29-1 and TRBJ2-1, with TRBD2 identical over 8 bases. V was clipped by 6 bases and J by 7 bases; unmatched bases: 11. This CDR3 comprises 14 residues. Germline V gives CDR1 SQVTM, CDR2 ANQGSEA.

The V call is TRBV13, the J call TRBJ2-2; no definite D call. Per germline, CDR1 PRHDT and CDR2 FYEKMQ (reference sequence). The CDR3 is 14 residues long. Trimming stripped 4 bases from V and 3 bases from J, with 9 bases between. The CDR3, as DNA: TGTGCCAGCAGCTCCCGTATCGACACCGGGGAGCTGTTTTTT. Translated, it gives CASSSRIDTGELFF.

The V call is TRBV5-6, the J call TRBJ2-1; tentatively, D is TRBD2 (7 bases). Germline V lookup: CDR1 SGHDT, CDR2 YYEEEE. There are 16 residues in the CDR3. Trimming pared 2 bases from V and 7 bases from J, leaving 19 bases between. The CDR3 sequence is CASSFGLGGGRNEQFF. The CDR3 nucleotides read TGTGCCAGCAGCTTCGGATTAGGGGGGGGAAGGAATGAGCAGTTCTTC.

This chain joins TRBV2 and TRBJ2-7; D ambiguous. V dropped 3 bases and J dropped 0 bases, with 9 bases sitting between them. CDR3 size: 14 residues. CDR1 is SNHLY and CDR2 is FYNNEI in the germline V gene. CDR3 sequence (DNA): TGTGCCAGCAGTGAGAGAAGAAACTCCTACGAGCAGTACTTC. Residues: CASSERRNSYEQYF.

This clone was seen only a few times. The V and J genes are TRBV10-3 and TRBJ2-3; no clear D. The CDR3 extends over 15 amino acids. Germline V gives CDR1 ENHRY, CDR2 SYGVKD. With 6 bases removed from V and 0 bases from J, the gap between germline ends came to 13 bases. The CDR3 DNA reads TGTGCCATCAGCGGATATACGACTAGCACAGATACGCAGTATTTT. Encoded protein: CAISGYTTSTDTQYF.

This clone was found once. The rearrangement uses TRBV6-1 and TRBJ2-4; TRBD2 is a possible D gene (6 bases). The CDR3 runs to 16 residues. V was cut by 4 bases and J by 14 bases, with 27 bases left in between. Germline loops: CDR1 MNHNS, CDR2 SASEGT. The DNA of the CDR3 is TGTGCCAGCAGTGGACCGGGGAGGCCCTTCTACCCAAAGGAGTACTTC. Encoded protein: CASSGPGRPFYPKEYF.

This clone has only a few counts. This chain connects TRBV6-5 to TRBJ1-3, with D tentatively TRBD1 (6 bases). The CDR3 runs to 15 residues. V was pared by 6 bases and J by 3 bases, with 15 bases between. Germline loops: CDR1 MNHEY, CDR2 SVGAGI. The CDR3 coding sequence is TGTGCCAGCAGGGAACAGGGAGTTGTTGGAAACACCATATATTTT. Translation gives CASREQGVVGNTIYF.